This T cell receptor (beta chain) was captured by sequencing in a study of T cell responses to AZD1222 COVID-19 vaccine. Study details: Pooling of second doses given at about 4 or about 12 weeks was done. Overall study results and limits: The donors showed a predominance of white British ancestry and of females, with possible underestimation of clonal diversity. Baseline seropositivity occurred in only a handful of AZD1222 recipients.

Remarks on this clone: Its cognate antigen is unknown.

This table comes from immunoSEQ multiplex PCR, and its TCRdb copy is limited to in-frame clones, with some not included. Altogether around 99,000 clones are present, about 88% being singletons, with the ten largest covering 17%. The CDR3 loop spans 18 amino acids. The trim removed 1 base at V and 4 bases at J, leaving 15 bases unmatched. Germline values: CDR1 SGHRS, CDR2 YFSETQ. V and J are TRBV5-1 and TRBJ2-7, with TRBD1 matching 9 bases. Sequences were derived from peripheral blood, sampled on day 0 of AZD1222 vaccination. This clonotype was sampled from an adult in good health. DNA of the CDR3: TGCGCCAGCAGCTTGTGGGCCCGACAGGGGGACATGATATACGAGCAGTACTTC. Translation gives CASSLWARQGDMIYEQYF.